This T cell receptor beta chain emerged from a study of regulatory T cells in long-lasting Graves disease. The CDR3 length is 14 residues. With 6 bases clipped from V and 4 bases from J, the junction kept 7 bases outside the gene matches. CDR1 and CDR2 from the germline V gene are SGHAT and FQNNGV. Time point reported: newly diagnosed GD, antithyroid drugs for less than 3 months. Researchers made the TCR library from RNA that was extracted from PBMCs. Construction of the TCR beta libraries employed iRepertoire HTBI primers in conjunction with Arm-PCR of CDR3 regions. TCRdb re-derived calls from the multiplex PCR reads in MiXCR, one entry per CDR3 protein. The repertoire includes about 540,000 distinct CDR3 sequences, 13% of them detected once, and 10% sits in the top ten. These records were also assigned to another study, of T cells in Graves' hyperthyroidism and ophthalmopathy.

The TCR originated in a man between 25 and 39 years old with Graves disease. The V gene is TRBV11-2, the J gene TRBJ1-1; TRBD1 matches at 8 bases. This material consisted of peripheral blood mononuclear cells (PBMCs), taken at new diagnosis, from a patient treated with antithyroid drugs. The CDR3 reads CASRPDRVATEAFF. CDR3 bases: TGTGCCAGCAGACCGGACAGGGTGGCCACTGAAGCTTTCTTT.